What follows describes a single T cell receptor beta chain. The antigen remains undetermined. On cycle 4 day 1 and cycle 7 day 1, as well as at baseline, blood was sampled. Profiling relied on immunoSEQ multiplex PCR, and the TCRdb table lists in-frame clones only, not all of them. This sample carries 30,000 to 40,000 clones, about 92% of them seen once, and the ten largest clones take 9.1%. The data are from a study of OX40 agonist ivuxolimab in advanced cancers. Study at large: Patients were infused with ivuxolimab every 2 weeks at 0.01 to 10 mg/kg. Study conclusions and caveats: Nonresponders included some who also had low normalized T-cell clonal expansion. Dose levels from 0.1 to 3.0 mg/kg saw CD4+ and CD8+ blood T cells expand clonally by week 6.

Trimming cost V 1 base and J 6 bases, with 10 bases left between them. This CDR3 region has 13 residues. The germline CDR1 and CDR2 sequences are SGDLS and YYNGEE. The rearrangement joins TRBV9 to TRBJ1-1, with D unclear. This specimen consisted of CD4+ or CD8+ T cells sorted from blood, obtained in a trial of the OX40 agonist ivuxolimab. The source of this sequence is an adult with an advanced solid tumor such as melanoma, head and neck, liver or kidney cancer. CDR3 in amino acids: CASSVSVLAEAFF. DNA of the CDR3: TGTGCCAGCAGCGTATCTGTTCTCGCTGAAGCTTTCTTT.